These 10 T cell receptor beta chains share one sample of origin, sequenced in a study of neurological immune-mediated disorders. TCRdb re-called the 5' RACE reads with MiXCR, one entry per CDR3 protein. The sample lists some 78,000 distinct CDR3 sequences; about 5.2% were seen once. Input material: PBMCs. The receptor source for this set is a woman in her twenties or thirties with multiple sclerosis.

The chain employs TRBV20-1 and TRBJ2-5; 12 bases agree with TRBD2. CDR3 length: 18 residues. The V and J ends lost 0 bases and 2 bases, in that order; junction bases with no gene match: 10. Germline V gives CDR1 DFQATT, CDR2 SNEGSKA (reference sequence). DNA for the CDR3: TGCAGTGCTAGAGACCTAAAACCGGGACTAGCGGGTCAAGAGACCCAGTACTTC. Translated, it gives CSARDLKPGLAGQETQYF.

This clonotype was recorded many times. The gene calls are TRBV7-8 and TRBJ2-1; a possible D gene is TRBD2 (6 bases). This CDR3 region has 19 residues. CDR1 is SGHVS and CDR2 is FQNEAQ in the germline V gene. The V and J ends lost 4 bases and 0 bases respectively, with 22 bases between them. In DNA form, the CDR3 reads TGTGCCAGCAGCTCCCCAGCGGGTCAGGGCCCAAGCTCCTACAATGAGCAGTTCTTC. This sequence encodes CASSSPAGQGPSSYNEQFF.

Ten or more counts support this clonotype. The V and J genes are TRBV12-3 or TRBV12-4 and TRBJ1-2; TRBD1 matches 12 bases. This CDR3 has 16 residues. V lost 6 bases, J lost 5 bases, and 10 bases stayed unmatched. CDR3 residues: CASRSTGTGGAYGYTF. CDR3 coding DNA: TGTGCCAGCAGATCAACCGGGACAGGGGGCGCGTATGGCTACACCTTC.

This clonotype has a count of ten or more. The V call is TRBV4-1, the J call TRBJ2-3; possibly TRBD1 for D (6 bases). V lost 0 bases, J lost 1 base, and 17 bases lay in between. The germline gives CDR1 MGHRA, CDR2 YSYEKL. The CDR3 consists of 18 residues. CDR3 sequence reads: CASSQDELGASGTDTQYF. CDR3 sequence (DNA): TGCGCCAGCAGCCAAGATGAGCTGGGGGCGTCGGGCACAGATACGCAGTATTTT.

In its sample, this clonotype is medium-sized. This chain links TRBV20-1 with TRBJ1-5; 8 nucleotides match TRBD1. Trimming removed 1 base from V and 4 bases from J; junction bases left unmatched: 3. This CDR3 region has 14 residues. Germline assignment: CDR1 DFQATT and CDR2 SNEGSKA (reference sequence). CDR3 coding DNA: TGCAGTGCTAGAGGAGGGACAGGTAATCAGCCCCAGCATTTT. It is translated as CSARGGTGNQPQHF.

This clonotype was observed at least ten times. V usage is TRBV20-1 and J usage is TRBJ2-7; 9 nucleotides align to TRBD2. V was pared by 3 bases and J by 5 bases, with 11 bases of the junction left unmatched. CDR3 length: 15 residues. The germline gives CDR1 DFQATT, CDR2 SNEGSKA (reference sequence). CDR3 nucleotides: TGCAGTGCTAGGGGGTCCCCTAGCGGGACCCACGAGCAGTACTTC. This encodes CSARGSPSGTHEQYF.

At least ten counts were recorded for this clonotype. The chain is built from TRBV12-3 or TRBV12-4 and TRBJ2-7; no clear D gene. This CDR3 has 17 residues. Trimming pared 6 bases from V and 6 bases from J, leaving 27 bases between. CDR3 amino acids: CASRPLVSGAQPLEQYF. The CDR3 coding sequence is TGTGCCAGCAGACCCCTCGTGTCCGGTGCTCAACCGCTCGAGCAGTACTTC.

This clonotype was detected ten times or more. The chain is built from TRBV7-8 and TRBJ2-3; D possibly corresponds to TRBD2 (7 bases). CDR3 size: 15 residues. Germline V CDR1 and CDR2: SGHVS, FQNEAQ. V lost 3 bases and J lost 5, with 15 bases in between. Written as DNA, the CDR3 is TGTGCCAGCAGCTTGGACAGCGGGGTGAGAGATACGCAGTATTTT. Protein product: CASSLDSGVRDTQYF.

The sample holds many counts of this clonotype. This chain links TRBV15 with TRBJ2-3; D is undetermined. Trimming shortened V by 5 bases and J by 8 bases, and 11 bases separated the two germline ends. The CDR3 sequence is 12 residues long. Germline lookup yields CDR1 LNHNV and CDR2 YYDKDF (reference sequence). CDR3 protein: CATSEDGRTQYF. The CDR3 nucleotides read TGTGCCACCAGCGAGGACGGACGTACGCAGTATTTT.

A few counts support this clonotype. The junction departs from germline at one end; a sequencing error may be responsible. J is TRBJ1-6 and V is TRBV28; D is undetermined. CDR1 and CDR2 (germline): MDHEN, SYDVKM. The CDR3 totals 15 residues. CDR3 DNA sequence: TGTGCCAGCAGTCCCGTAGGAGGGTCTAATTCAACCCTCAACTTT. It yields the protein CASSPVGGSNSTLNF. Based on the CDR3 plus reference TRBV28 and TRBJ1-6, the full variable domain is DVKVTQSSRYLVKRTGEKVFLECVQDMDHENMFWYRQDPGLGLRLIYFSYDVKMKEKGDIPEGYSVSREKKERFSLILESASTNQTSMYLCASSPVGGSNSTLNFGNGTRLTVT.